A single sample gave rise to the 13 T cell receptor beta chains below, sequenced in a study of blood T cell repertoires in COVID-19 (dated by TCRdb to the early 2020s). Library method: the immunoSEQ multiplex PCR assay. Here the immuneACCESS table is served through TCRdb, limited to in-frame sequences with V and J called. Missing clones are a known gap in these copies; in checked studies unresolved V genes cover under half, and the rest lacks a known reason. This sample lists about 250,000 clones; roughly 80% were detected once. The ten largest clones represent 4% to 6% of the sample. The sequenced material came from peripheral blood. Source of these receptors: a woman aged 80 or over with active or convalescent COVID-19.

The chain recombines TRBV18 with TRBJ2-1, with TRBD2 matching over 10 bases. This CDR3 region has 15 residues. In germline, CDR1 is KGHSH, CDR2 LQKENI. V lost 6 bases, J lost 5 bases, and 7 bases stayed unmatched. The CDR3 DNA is TGTGCCAGCTCCGTACTAGCGGGGCGACACAATGAGCAGTTCTTC. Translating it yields CASSVLAGRHNEQFF.

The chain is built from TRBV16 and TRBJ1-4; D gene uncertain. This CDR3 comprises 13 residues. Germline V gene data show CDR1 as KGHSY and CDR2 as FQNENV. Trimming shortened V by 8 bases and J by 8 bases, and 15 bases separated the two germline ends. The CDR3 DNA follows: TGTGCCAGCGCCCGGGGAGGCCACGAAAAACTGTTTTTT. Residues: CASARGGHEKLFF.

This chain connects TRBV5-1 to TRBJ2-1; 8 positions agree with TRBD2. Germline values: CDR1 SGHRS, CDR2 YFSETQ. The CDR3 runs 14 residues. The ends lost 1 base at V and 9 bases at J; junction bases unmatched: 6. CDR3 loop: CASSLRAGDGEQFF. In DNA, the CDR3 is TGCGCCAGCAGCTTGAGAGCGGGAGACGGTGAGCAGTTCTTC.

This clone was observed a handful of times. The CDR3 loop reads CAWSVMGARGNTEAFF. The CDR3 nucleotides read TGTGCCTGGAGTGTAATGGGGGCAAGGGGGAACACTGAAGCTTTCTTT. The V call is TRBV30, the J call TRBJ1-1; D may be TRBD1 (6 bases). Germline assignment: CDR1 GTSNPN and CDR2 SVGIG (reference sequence). The CDR3 has 16 amino acids. Trimming took off 0 bases at V and 1 base at J, with 15 bases between the two ends.

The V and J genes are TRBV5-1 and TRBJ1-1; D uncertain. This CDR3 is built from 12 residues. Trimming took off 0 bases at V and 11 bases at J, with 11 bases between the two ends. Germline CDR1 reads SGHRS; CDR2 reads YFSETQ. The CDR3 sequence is CASSLVGSEAFF. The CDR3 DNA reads TGCGCCAGCAGCTTGGTGGGCTCCGAGGCTTTCTTT.

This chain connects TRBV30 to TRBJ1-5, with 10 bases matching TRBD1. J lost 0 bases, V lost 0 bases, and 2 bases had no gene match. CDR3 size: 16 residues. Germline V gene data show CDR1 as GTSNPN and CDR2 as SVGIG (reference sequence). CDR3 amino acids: CAWSVRTGGSNQPQHF. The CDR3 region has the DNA TGTGCCTGGAGTGTACGGACAGGGGGTAGCAATCAGCCCCAGCATTTT.

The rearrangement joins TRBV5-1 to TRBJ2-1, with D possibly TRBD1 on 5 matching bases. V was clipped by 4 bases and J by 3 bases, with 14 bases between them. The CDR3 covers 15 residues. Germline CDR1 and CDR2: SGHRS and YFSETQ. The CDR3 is CASSPGAGFYNEQFF. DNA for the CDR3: TGCGCCAGCAGCCCTGGGGCAGGGTTCTACAATGAGCAGTTCTTC.

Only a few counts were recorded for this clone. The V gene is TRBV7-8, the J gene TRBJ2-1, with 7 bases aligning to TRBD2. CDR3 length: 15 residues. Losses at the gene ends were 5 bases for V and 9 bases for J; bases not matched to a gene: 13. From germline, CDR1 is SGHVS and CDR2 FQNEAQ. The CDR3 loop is CASSPLGLGIREQFF. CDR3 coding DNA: TGTGCCAGCAGCCCGCTCGGACTAGGGATTCGTGAGCAGTTCTTC.

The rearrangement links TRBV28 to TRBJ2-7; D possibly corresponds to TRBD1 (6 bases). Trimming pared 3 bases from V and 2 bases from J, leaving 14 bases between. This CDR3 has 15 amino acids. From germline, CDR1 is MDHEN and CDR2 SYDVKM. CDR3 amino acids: CASSFLRGSPYEQYF. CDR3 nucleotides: TGTGCCAGCAGTTTCTTAAGGGGGTCCCCCTACGAGCAGTACTTC.

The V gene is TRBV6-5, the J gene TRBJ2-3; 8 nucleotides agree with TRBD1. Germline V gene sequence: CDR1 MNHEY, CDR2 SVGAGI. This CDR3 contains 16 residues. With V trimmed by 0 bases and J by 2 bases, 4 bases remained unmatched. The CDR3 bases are TGTGCCAGCAGTTACTCGAGGACAGGGACCACAGATACGCAGTATTTT. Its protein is CASSYSRTGTTDTQYF.

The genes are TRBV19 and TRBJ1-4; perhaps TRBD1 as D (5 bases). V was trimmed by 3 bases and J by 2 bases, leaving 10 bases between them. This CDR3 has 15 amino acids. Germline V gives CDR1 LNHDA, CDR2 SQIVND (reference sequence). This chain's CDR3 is CASSIQRGTNEKLFF. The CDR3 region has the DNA TGTGCCAGTAGTATCCAAAGGGGCACTAATGAAAAACTGTTTTTT.

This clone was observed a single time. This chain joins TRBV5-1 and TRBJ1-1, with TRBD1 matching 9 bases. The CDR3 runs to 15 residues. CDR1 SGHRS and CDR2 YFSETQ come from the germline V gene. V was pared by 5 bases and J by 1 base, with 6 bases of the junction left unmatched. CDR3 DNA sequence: TGCGCCAGCAGTTTCCTACAGGGGGCGAACACTGAAGCTTTCTTT. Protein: CASSFLQGANTEAFF.

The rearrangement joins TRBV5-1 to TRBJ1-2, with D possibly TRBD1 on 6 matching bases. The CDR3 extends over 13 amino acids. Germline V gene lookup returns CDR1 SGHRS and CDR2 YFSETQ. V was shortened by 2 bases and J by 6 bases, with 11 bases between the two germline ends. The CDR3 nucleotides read TGCGCCAGCAGCTTACAGGGAACGGATGGCTACACCTTC. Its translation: CASSLQGTDGYTF.